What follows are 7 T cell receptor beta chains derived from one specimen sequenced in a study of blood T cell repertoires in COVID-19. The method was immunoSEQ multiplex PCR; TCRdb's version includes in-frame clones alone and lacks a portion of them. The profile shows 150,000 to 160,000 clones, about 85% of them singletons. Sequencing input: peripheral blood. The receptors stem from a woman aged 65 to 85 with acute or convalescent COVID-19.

The CDR3 DNA follows: TGTGCCAGCAGCCAGGCCTCAGGGACCGGGGAGCTGTTTTTT. Translation: CASSQASGTGELFF. The chain links TRBV5-5 to TRBJ2-2; maybe TRBD1 (5 bases). The CDR3 loop spans 14 amino acids. Trimming removed 4 bases from V and 5 bases from J, with 12 bases in between. The germline gives CDR1 SGHKS, CDR2 YYEKEE (reference sequence).

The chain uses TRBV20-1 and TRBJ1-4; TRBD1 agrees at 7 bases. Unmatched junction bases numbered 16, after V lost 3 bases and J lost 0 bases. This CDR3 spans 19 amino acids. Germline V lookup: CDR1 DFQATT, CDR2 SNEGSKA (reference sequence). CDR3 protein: CSASANGGDRAATNEKLFF. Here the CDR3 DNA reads TGCAGTGCTAGTGCCAATGGGGGAGACAGGGCTGCAACTAATGAAAAACTGTTTTTT.

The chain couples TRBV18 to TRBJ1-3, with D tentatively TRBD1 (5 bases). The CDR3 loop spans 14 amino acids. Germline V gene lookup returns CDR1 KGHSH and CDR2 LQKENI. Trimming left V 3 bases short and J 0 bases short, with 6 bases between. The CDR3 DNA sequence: TGTGCCAGCTCACCGGGGCCCTCTGGAAACACCATATATTTT. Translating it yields CASSPGPSGNTIYF. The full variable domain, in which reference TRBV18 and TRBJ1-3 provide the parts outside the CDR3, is NAGVMQNPRHLVRRRGQEARLRCSPMKGHSHVYWYRQLPEEGLKFMVYLQKENIIDESGMPKERFSAEFPKEGPSILRIQQVVRGDSAAYFCASSPGPSGNTIYFGEGSWLTVV.

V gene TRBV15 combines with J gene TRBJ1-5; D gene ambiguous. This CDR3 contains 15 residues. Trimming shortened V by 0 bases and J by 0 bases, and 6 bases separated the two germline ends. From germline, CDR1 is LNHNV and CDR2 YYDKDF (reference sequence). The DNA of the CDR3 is TGTGCCACCAGCAGAGATTACGGTAGCAATCAGCCCCAGCATTTT. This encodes CATSRDYGSNQPQHF.

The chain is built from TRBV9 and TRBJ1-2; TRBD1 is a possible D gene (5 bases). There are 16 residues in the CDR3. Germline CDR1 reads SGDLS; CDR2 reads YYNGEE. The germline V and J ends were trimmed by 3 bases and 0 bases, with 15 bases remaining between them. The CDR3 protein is CASSAETGVSNYGYTF. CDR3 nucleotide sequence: TGTGCCAGCAGCGCCGAAACAGGAGTGTCTAACTATGGCTACACCTTC.

As DNA, the CDR3 is TGTGCCAGCAGTTCACACTACGAGCAGTACTTC. Translating it yields CASSSHYEQYF. The chain employs TRBV6-5 and TRBJ2-7; D remains unclear. The CDR3 is 11 amino acids. V dropped 4 bases and J dropped 3 bases, with 4 bases sitting between them. Germline V gene sequence: CDR1 MNHEY, CDR2 SVGAGI.

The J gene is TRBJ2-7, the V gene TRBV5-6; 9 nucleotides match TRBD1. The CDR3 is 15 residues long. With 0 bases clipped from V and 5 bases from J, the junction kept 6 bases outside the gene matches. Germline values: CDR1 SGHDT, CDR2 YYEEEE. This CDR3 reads CASSLVGQGRNEQYF. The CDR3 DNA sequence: TGTGCCAGCAGCTTGGTTGGACAGGGGAGAAACGAGCAGTACTTC.